This TCR beta chain comes out of a study of memory CD4+ T cells and cytomegalovirus serostatus (dated by TCRdb to the late 2010s). About the study as a whole: The cohort comprised around 35 healthy Belgian adults, 9 CMV seropositive and 24 CMV seronegative. To replicate a published TCR-based CMV serostatus classifier, the study sequenced CD4+ memory TCRbeta repertoires from a Belgian cohort whose cytomegalovirus serostatus was known. What the study reported, not specific to this receptor: Among the 164 previously reported CMV-associated TCRbeta sequences, over 65 showed up in the CD4+ memory repertoires, with each one found in between one and five individuals. The results were interpreted as suggesting that the CMV-associated TCR signature is mostly present in the CD4+ memory repertoire. For predicting CMV serostatus, the median bootstrapped AUC was about 0.95 using the original framework and about 0.9 using a US-trained random forest. A median bootstrapped AUC of 0.95 with a 95% CI of 0.76-1.00 was achieved on the Belgian cohort by the original-framework classifier. Only CD4+CD45RO+ memory cells were sequenced, in contrast to the original study, in which naive and memory CD4+ and CD8+ populations were covered.

Single viable CD3+CD4+CD8-CD45RO+ cells were sorted as memory CD4+ T cells on a FACSAria II. CMV serostatus was assessed using a Roche Elecsys assay, by which serum IgG against CMV pp150, pp28, p38 and p52 was detected. Following thawing, total CD4+ T cells were enriched through positive selection using CD4 magnetic microbeads. Samples originated from another study that specifically interrogated the CD4+ T cell memory repertoire. Peripheral blood mononuclear cells were isolated and cryopreserved according to standard operating procedures, and serum was stored at -80 degrees C. The staining relied on CD3-PerCP (BW264/56), CD4-APC (RPA-T4), CD45RO-PE (UCHT1) and CD8-Pacific Orange (3B5) antibodies, and Sytox blue was used to exclude non-viable cells. Genomic DNA was extracted from sorted cells with the Quick-DNA Microprep Kit. TCRbeta DNA was amplified with the immunoSEQ hsTCRbeta kit following the manufacturer's protocol. TCRbeta libraries were sequenced on an Illumina MiSeq instrument. In the authors' own workflow: Removing out-of-frame sequences left a few million distinct TCRbeta sequences, an average of around 67,000 per individual. Each individual was scored by the count of 164 previously reported CMV-associated TCRbeta sequences and the total productive distinct TCRbeta count. A beta-binomial model was reimplemented in Python, and random forests from scikit-learn, run with default parameters, were trained on data from the US cohort. Classifier performance on the Belgian cohort was summarized as median AUC with percentile confidence intervals calculated over 10,000 bootstrap iterations. The immuneACCESS repertoire file appears here via TCRdb, limited to in-frame rearrangements. These files lack a portion of the clones; in checked studies, under half of the deficit traces to unresolved V genes, and the cause of the others is not known. The DNA gave D and trimming, while V, J and clone size come from that table. Here the sample has approximately 88,000 clones; 80% occur a single time. The ten most abundant clones make up less than 4% of the sample.

The CDR3, from cysteine to phenylalanine, totals 16 residues. Just CDR3 DNA is preserved here, 48 bases in frame from base 1. Based on the germline V gene, the CDR1 and CDR2 sequences are KGHSH and LQKENI. Unmatched junction bases come to 9, with V trimmed by 6 bases and J by 4 bases. Turning to this clone: Its recognized antigen is unknown. Base qualities are not at hand, and no much larger clone is one base apart.

Sequenced sample: memory CD4+ T cells from blood. The chain couples TRBV18 to TRBJ2-5; TRBD2 lines up with 12 middle nucleotides. This receptor was taken from an adult in good health and CMV-seropositive. The CDR3 sequence is CASSQTSGRQGETQYF. The sequenced DNA: TGTGCCAGCTCGCAGACTAGCGGGAGACAGGGAGAGACCCAGTACTTC.